This T cell receptor beta chain was sequenced in a study of T cell responses to AZD1222 COVID-19 vaccine. Overall study: Second-dose recipients at about 4 or about 12 weeks were treated as one pooled group.

Germline loops: CDR1 MDHEN, CDR2 SYDVKM. The CDR3 length is 11 residues. The V end was cut by 7 bases, the J end by 8 bases, with 11 bases between. Regarding the study as a whole: The donors showed a predominance of white British ancestry and of females, with possible underestimation of clonal diversity. The breadth and depth of Spike-specific TCRs increased once two AZD1222 doses had been given. Repertoire collection took place solely once the T cell response had peaked.

Method: immunoSEQ multiplex PCR; TCRdb's copy keeps in-frame clones and lacks some. Here the sample spans 100,000 to 110,000 clones, roughly 89% being singletons. On this clone: The antigen is undetermined.

The clonotype comes from an adult in good health. The chain carries TRBV28 and TRBJ1-2, with D unclear. Here the sequenced sample was peripheral blood, taken on day 0 of AZD1222 vaccination. The CDR3 DNA is TGTGCCAGCATGGGTTTCGGGGGCTACACCTTC. Its protein product is CASMGFGGYTF.